The 26 T cell receptor beta chains presented below share a single source sample, sequenced in a study of blood T cell repertoires in COVID-19. Sequenced by immunoSEQ multiplex PCR; TCRdb stores in-frame clones only, minus some. Of around 150,000 clones in the sample, around 93% were seen once. Sequencing input: peripheral blood. Every receptor here comes from a man aged 25 to 45 with COVID-19, enrolled during active disease.

The chain joins TRBV7-9 to TRBJ1-5, with 10 bases lining up with TRBD1. CDR1 and CDR2 (germline): SEHNR, FQNEAQ (reference sequence). CDR3 length: 16 amino acids. Trimming cost V 5 bases and J 6 bases; bases outside gene matches: 10. The CDR3 here is CASSPADRGIGQPQHF. CDR3 in DNA: TGTGCCAGCAGCCCGGCGGACAGGGGGATCGGTCAGCCCCAGCATTTT.

The V call is TRBV18, the J call TRBJ2-7; 7 bases line up with TRBD1. V dropped 0 bases and J dropped 1; count of bases not matched to a gene: 6. This CDR3 is 16 amino acids long. CDR1 and CDR2 (germline): KGHSH, LQKENI. CDR3 protein: CASSPPSDRKSYEQYF. Written as DNA, the CDR3 is TGTGCCAGCTCACCACCGTCGGACAGGAAATCCTACGAGCAGTACTTC.

The rearrangement joins TRBV19 to TRBJ1-4; perhaps TRBD1 as D (5 bases). Trimming removed 6 bases from V and 7 bases from J, with 18 bases in between. The CDR3 consists of 15 residues. The V gene's germline CDR1 is LNHDA and CDR2 SQIVND (reference sequence). This CDR3 is CASSETGTTLEKLFF. In nucleotides, the CDR3 is TGTGCCAGTAGCGAGACCGGGACTACTCTTGAAAAACTGTTTTTT.

This chain connects TRBV7-9 to TRBJ2-4; 12 positions agree with TRBD2. The CDR3 is 17 residues long. Germline V gene sequence: CDR1 SEHNR, CDR2 FQNEAQ (reference sequence). Trimming took 3 bases from V and 7 from J; bases not matched to a gene: 10. DNA for the CDR3: TGTGCCAGCAGCTTCGCCCTAGCGGGAGGGCTAGGGAACATTCAGTACTTC. Translating gives CASSFALAGGLGNIQYF.

This clone ranks as medium-sized. The V call is TRBV5-1, the J call TRBJ2-1, with TRBD1 matching over 9 bases. This CDR3 has 15 residues. The V gene's germline CDR1 is SGHRS and CDR2 YFSETQ. V shed 2 bases, J shed 8 bases, and the junction held 8 bases outside the gene matches. The CDR3 loop is CASSFWTGTGYEQFF. The CDR3 DNA sequence: TGCGCCAGCAGCTTTTGGACCGGGACAGGGTATGAGCAGTTCTTC.

V gene TRBV19 combines with J gene TRBJ1-1; D is unresolved. Per the germline V gene, CDR1 is LNHDA and CDR2 is SQIVND (reference sequence). Trimming took off 1 base at V and 0 bases at J, with 15 bases between the two ends. This CDR3 comprises 17 residues. CDR3 DNA: TGTGCCAGTAGTATAGGATCGGGTACCTTATTGAACACTGAAGCTTTCTTT. The encoded protein is CASSIGSGTLLNTEAFF.

This clone has only one observation. This chain links TRBV9 with TRBJ1-2, with D perhaps TRBD1 (6 bases). V was pared by 0 bases and J by 7 bases, with 10 bases between. The CDR3 extends over 13 amino acids. Germline CDR1 SGDLS, CDR2 YYNGEE. The DNA of the CDR3 is TGTGCCAGCAGCGTAGGGACAGTGCGTGGCTACACCTTC. The encoded protein is CASSVGTVRGYTF.

The CDR3 nucleotides read TGTGCCAGCAGCCACAACCTCGGACTAAAGCGGCCCACCATATATTTT. It codes for CASSHNLGLKRPTIYF. This chain uses TRBV3-1 (or the pseudogene TRBV3-2) with TRBJ1-3; D is undetermined. Trimming removed 3 bases at V and 9 bases at J, with 21 bases between. Germline-derived CDR1 and CDR2 are LGHDT and YNNKEL (reference sequence). This CDR3 spans 16 amino acids.

This clone was observed many times. The J gene is TRBJ1-2, the V gene TRBV4-3; TRBD1 matches at 8 bases. Trimming removed 3 bases from V and 7 bases from J; junction bases left unmatched: 13. The CDR3 length is 16 residues. Germline loops: CDR1 LGHNA, CDR2 YSLEER. Written as DNA, the CDR3 is TGCGCCAGCAGCCACAGGGGAAGGCAGGGGGCGTTTGGCTACACCTTC. Its protein product is CASSHRGRQGAFGYTF.

The chain combines TRBV6-2 or TRBV6-3 with TRBJ1-1; D remains ambiguous. V was trimmed by 5 bases and J by 0 bases, leaving 4 bases between them. This CDR3 comprises 12 residues. CDR1 and CDR2 from the germline V gene are MNHEY and SVGEGT. The chain's CDR3 is CASSIMNTEAFF. As DNA, the CDR3 is TGTGCCAGCAGTATAATGAACACTGAAGCTTTCTTT.

The CDR3 loop reads CASSFIHGGAARTYEQYF. The CDR3 nucleotides read TGTGCCAGCAGCTTCATCCACGGGGGGGCGGCGAGGACCTACGAGCAGTACTTC. The V gene is TRBV5-6, the J gene TRBJ2-7, with 8 bases fitting TRBD2. The trim removed 2 bases at V and 2 bases at J, leaving 15 bases unmatched. Germline lookup yields CDR1 SGHDT and CDR2 YYEEEE. The CDR3 has 18 residues.

The genes are TRBV7-6 and TRBJ2-1; 12 bases line up with TRBD2. J lost 6 bases, V lost 5 bases, and 5 bases had no gene match. Germline-derived CDR1 and CDR2 are SGHVS and FNYEAQ. There are 15 residues in the CDR3. The CDR3 loop is CASSRGLAGLNEQFF. The DNA of the CDR3 is TGTGCCAGCAGCCGGGGACTAGCGGGCCTCAATGAGCAGTTCTTC.

The chain carries TRBV11-1 and TRBJ2-7; 9 bases map to TRBD2. With 5 bases clipped from V and 2 bases from J, the junction kept 7 bases outside the gene matches. CDR1 and CDR2 (germline): SGHAT, FQDESV (reference sequence). CDR3 length: 15 amino acids. The CDR3 loop is CASSRIAGATYEQYF. In DNA, the CDR3 is TGTGCCAGCAGCCGGATAGCGGGAGCGACCTACGAGCAGTACTTC.

This chain joins TRBV2 and TRBJ1-2; the D gene is possibly TRBD1 (6 bases). The germline V gene has CDR1 SNHLY and CDR2 FYNNEI. V dropped 5 bases and J dropped 10 bases, with 8 bases sitting between them. The CDR3 length is 10 residues. The CDR3 sequence: CASSQGYYTF. As DNA, the CDR3 is TGTGCCAGCAGTCAGGGGTACTACACCTTC.

The chain has TRBV18 and TRBJ1-1, with a weak D call TRBD1 (6 bases). This CDR3 contains 14 residues. Between the trimmed V and J ends, which lost 2 bases and 1 base, there was a span of 8 bases. Germline assignment: CDR1 KGHSH and CDR2 LQKENI. The CDR3 DNA follows: TGTGCCAGCTCACCATCGGACAGGAACACTGAAGCTTTCTTT. Translating gives CASSPSDRNTEAFF.

This rearrangement joins TRBV28 to TRBJ2-7, with 13 nucleotides matching TRBD2. With 2 bases clipped from V and 7 bases from J, the junction kept 8 bases outside the gene matches. From germline, CDR1 is MDHEN and CDR2 SYDVKM. The CDR3 covers 16 residues. CDR3: CASSLETTSGRGEQYF. The CDR3 DNA is TGTGCCAGCAGTTTAGAGACAACTAGCGGGAGGGGTGAGCAGTACTTC.

This chain links TRBV5-6 with TRBJ1-4; D remains unclear. The V gene's germline CDR1 is SGHDT and CDR2 YYEEEE. Trimming took 3 bases from V and 5 from J, leaving 2 bases between them. The CDR3 is 11 amino acids. The CDR3 DNA sequence: TGTGCCAGCAGCTCAAATGAAAAACTGTTTTTT. It yields the protein CASSSNEKLFF.

The chain carries TRBV20-1 and TRBJ2-7, with D possibly being TRBD1 (6 bases). Germline CDR1 DFQATT, CDR2 SNEGSKA (reference sequence). This CDR3 is built from 15 residues. Trimming removed 3 bases at V and 0 bases at J, with 15 bases between. The CDR3, as DNA: TGCAGTGCTAGTTACGGGACACGGAACTCCTACGAGCAGTACTTC. It codes for CSASYGTRNSYEQYF.

The chain recombines TRBV18 with TRBJ2-1; 7 bases fit TRBD1. Germline CDR1 KGHSH, CDR2 LQKENI. Unmatched junction bases numbered 14, after V lost 2 bases and J lost 1 base. The CDR3 has 19 amino acids. This CDR3 is CASSPMVGPGGRSYNEQFF. The CDR3 bases are TGTGCCAGCTCACCAATGGTAGGGCCAGGGGGTCGTTCCTACAATGAGCAGTTCTTC.

The chain links TRBV5-1 to TRBJ2-3; no clear D. The CDR3 extends over 15 amino acids. Germline V gene lookup returns CDR1 SGHRS and CDR2 YFSETQ. With 1 base removed from V and 1 base from J, the gap between germline ends came to 10 bases. The CDR3 spells CASSLKLEGTDTQYF. DNA for the CDR3: TGCGCCAGCAGCTTGAAGTTAGAAGGCACAGATACGCAGTATTTT.

This sequence joins TRBV15 and TRBJ2-1, with D hard to call. CDR1 is LNHNV and CDR2 is YYDKDF in the germline V gene (reference sequence). Deletions cut 0 bases from V and 16 bases from J, with 22 bases between. The CDR3 loop spans 15 amino acids. CDR3 coding DNA: TGTGCCACCAGCAGAGATCGCAGGCCCCATATCGTAAAATTCTTC. It is translated as CATSRDRRPHIVKFF.

The chain combines TRBV7-8 with TRBJ2-1; a weak D match, TRBD2 (6 bases). Germline V gene lookup returns CDR1 SGHVS and CDR2 FQNEAQ. CDR3 length: 15 amino acids. The ends were cut back, 5 bases at V and 6 bases at J, with 17 bases in the middle. The DNA for the CDR3 is TGTGCCAGCAGCCGAGGACGGGAGACGACCAATGAGCAGTTCTTC. This sequence encodes CASSRGRETTNEQFF.

This clone was found a few times. The chain couples TRBV5-5 to TRBJ2-1; D is perhaps TRBD1 (5 bases). Germline lookup yields CDR1 SGHKS and CDR2 YYEKEE (reference sequence). Trimming cost V 5 bases and J 4 bases, with 10 bases left between them. The CDR3 loop spans 13 amino acids. This CDR3 reads CASSRGLYNEQFF. For the CDR3, the DNA is TGTGCCAGCAGTAGGGGCCTATACAATGAGCAGTTCTTC.

The CDR3 reads CASSQFTIRQDLTDTQYF. The CDR3 region has the DNA TGTGCCAGTAGTCAATTTACGATTCGACAGGACCTCACAGATACGCAGTATTTT. This chain links TRBV19 with TRBJ2-3; possible D gene TRBD1, 6 bases. The CDR3 is 18 amino acids. Germline V gives CDR1 LNHDA, CDR2 SQIVND (reference sequence). The ends were cut back, 5 bases at V and 2 bases at J, with 23 bases in the middle.

V is TRBV7-9 and J is TRBJ2-7, with TRBD1 identical over 7 bases. Germline V lookup: CDR1 SEHNR, CDR2 FQNEAQ (reference sequence). V lost 5 bases and J lost 4; bases outside the gene matches: 8. This CDR3 is built from 14 residues. In DNA form, the CDR3 reads TGTGCCAGCAGCCCCGACAGGGTTCAATACGAGCAGTACTTC. Its translation is CASSPDRVQYEQYF.

CDR3 in amino acids: CASSRQGELNTGELFF. CDR3 DNA: TGCGCCAGCAGCCGGCAGGGGGAGCTGAACACCGGGGAGCTGTTTTTT. The rearrangement joins TRBV5-1 to TRBJ2-2, with 7 positions matching TRBD1. From germline, CDR1 is SGHRS and CDR2 YFSETQ. The CDR3 runs 16 residues. With V trimmed by 4 bases and J by 1 base, 7 bases remained unmatched.